This T cell receptor (beta chain) was sequenced in a study of CD8+CD57+ T cells in acquired aplastic anemia. Looking at the study overall: CD4+ and CD8+ cells, once sorted, gave DNA averaging roughly 3.2 ug. Read counts for CD4+ cells (from healthy donors) averaged around 10 million.

Notes on the study in general: Patients and controls had in common 25 to 35 CD8+ CDR3 sequences. Between the patient and control groups, CD8+ Simpson's diversity did not differ significantly.

Genomic DNA was employed as the template in profiling TCR beta VDJ and CDR3. TCRdb recomputed calls from the reads with MiXCR, one row per CDR3 protein. The sample has some 180,000 distinct CDR3 sequences; about half are singletons. This CDR3 is 15 amino acids long. Germline V lookup: CDR1 SGHVS, CDR2 FQNEAQ. As to this clonotype: The antigen remains unidentified.

The source is a human donor in good health. What was sequenced was sorted CD4+, CD8+, or CD8+CD57+ T cells (not recorded which) from PBMCs. This rearrangement joins TRBV7-8 to TRBJ2-5; 7 bases fit TRBD1. The end of the DNA fits TRBJ2-7 better, so the J call may be wrong. Here the CDR3 reads CASSLSPGGSYEQYF. CDR3 in DNA: TGTGCCAGCAGCTTGAGCCCAGGGGGCTCCTACGAGCAGTACTTC.